A single sample is the source of the 27 T cell receptor beta chains below, sequenced in a study of blood T cells in healthy people across ages. A J-beta primer mix and a sample-barcoded 5' primer were used in a second PCR of about 6 to 12 cycles. TCRdb ran MiXCR on the 5' RACE reads and lists one entry per CDR3 protein. The sample gives 850,000 to 1,300,000 distinct CDR3 sequences, 40% to 50% of which show up once; approximately 17% is in the top ten. The source material was blood. The receptors were sampled from a woman in her sixties in good health.

The CDR3 coding sequence is TGTGCCAGCATACAGGGATTTGCAACTAATGAAAAACTGTTTTTT. This sequence encodes CASIQGFATNEKLFF. The chain employs TRBV27 and TRBJ1-4, with a tentative D call TRBD1 (6 bases). The CDR3 has 15 amino acids. Germline V CDR1 and CDR2: MNHEY, SMNVEV (reference sequence). Trimming removed 7 bases from V and 0 bases from J, with 12 bases in between. Full variable domain (outside the CDR3, taken from reference TRBV27 and TRBJ1-4): EAQVTQNPRYLITVTGKKLTVTCSQNMNHEYMSWYRQDPGLGLRQIYYSMNVEVTDKGDVPEGYKVSRKEKRNFPLILESPSPNQTSLYFCASIQGFATNEKLFFGSGTQLSVL.

This clonotype was counted a few times. This chain links TRBV6-5 with TRBJ2-7; no definite D call. Germline values: CDR1 MNHEY, CDR2 SVGAGI. The length of the CDR3 is 14 residues. V lost 6 bases and J 3 bases, leaving 15 bases between the germline ends. CDR3 bases: TGTGCCAGCAGAGCCGAAGGGCTATTCTACGAGCAGTACTTC. Its translation: CASRAEGLFYEQYF.

This clonotype showed up just a few times. The J gene is TRBJ2-7, the V gene TRBV11-2; D remains unclear. Germline CDR1 is SGHAT and CDR2 is FQNNGV. CDR3 length: 15 residues. V was trimmed by 1 base and J by 4 bases, leaving 14 bases between them. For the CDR3, the DNA is TGTGCCAGCAGCTTAGGGTACGGCCGGCGGTACGAGCAGTACTTC. It encodes CASSLGYGRRYEQYF.

This clonotype occurred a few times. The chain joins TRBV2 to TRBJ2-1; the D call may be TRBD1 or TRBD2 (5 bases each). This CDR3 has 13 residues. The V gene's germline CDR1 is SNHLY and CDR2 FYNNEI. V was shortened by 2 bases and J by 8 bases, with 10 bases between the two germline ends. The CDR3 DNA reads TGTGCCAGCAGTGAAAACGGGGCAGATGAGCAGTTCTTC. It encodes CASSENGADEQFF.

The chain uses TRBV6-2 or TRBV6-3 and TRBJ2-5; 13 positions match TRBD2. CDR1 and CDR2 (germline): MNHEY, SVGEGT. The CDR3 extends over 15 amino acids. After removal of 10 bases from V and 5 bases from J, the junction contained 10 bases not matched to a gene. For the CDR3, the DNA is TGTGCCACCAAGGGACTAGCGGGACGCCGGGAGACCCAGTACTTC. Its protein is CATKGLAGRRETQYF.

The genes are TRBV29-1 and TRBJ2-1; TRBD2 might be the D (5 bases). With the DNA end fitting TRBJ2-7 better, the J assignment may be wrong. CDR1 and CDR2 (germline): SQVTM, ANQGSEA. The CDR3 is 14 amino acids. CDR3 sequence reads: CSSRKGAPYNEQYF. The CDR3, as DNA: TGCAGCTCCCGCAAGGGAGCCCCCTACAATGAGCAGTACTTC.

J is TRBJ2-7 and V is TRBV7-9, with 11 nucleotides matching TRBD1. The germline V gene has CDR1 SEHNR and CDR2 FQNEAQ (reference sequence). V lost 0 bases, J lost 3 bases, and 4 bases stayed unmatched. The CDR3 sequence is 16 residues long. CDR3 sequence (DNA): TGTGCCAGCAGCTTAGCCACCGGGACAGGGGGCTACGAGCAGTACTTC. As protein: CASSLATGTGGYEQYF.

V usage is TRBV7-8 and J usage is TRBJ2-5; 8 nucleotides align to TRBD1. V lost 2 bases, J lost 5 bases, and 10 bases stayed unmatched. The CDR3 totals 16 residues. Germline CDR1 and CDR2: SGHVS and FQNEAQ. The CDR3 coding sequence is TGTGCCAGCAGCTTACATGGGGACAGGCCTAAGGAGACCCAGTACTTC. Its protein product is CASSLHGDRPKETQYF. The full variable domain, in which reference TRBV7-8 and TRBJ2-5 provide the parts outside the CDR3, is GAGVSQSPRYKVAKRGQDVALRCDPISGHVSLFWYQQALGQGPEFLTYFQNEAQLDKSGLPSDRFFAERPEGSVSTLKIQRTQQEDSAVYLCASSLHGDRPKETQYFGPGTRLLVL.

This clonotype showed up just a few times. For the CDR3, the DNA is TGCAGCGGGATGAACTCCTACAATGAGCAGTACTTC. It is translated as CSGMNSYNEQYF. V is TRBV29-1 and J is TRBJ2-7; D uncertain. The CDR3 consists of 12 residues. Per the germline V gene, CDR1 is SQVTM and CDR2 is ANQGSEA. V was shortened by 7 bases and J by 7 bases, with 17 bases between the two germline ends.

This clonotype was observed a few times. The chain uses TRBV5-1 and TRBJ2-5; perhaps D is TRBD1 or TRBD2 (5 bases each). This CDR3 is built from 13 residues. The V and J ends lost 6 bases and 1 base respectively, with 10 bases between them. The germline V gene encodes CDR1 SGHRS and CDR2 YFSETQ. The CDR3 DNA follows: TGCGCCAGCATGCCGGGGCCCCAAGAGACCCAGTACTTC. This sequence encodes CASMPGPQETQYF.

This clonotype was seen a handful of times. V is TRBV19 and J is TRBJ1-1, with D hard to call. The germline V and J ends were trimmed by 10 bases and 1 base, with 13 bases remaining between them. CDR1 is LNHDA and CDR2 is SQIVND in the germline V gene (reference sequence). The CDR3 spans 13 residues. CDR3 DNA sequence: TGTGCCACCAGATTAGGAAAGAACACTGAAGCTTTCTTT. Translating it yields CATRLGKNTEAFF. The variable domain in full, completed from reference TRBV19 and TRBJ1-1, reads DGGITQSPKYLFRKEGQNVTLSCEQNLNHDAMYWYRQDPGQGLRLIYYSQIVNDFQKGDIAEGYSVSREKKESFPLTVTSAQKNPTAFYLCATRLGKNTEAFFGQGTRLTVV.

The chain has TRBV2 and TRBJ1-1; 8 bases line up with TRBD1. Germline V gene lookup returns CDR1 SNHLY and CDR2 FYNNEI. V trimming: 6 bases; J trimming: 8 bases; junction bases outside the gene matches: 8. The CDR3 length is 13 residues. The CDR3 sequence is CASSPGGLGEAFF. As DNA, the CDR3 is TGTGCCAGCAGCCCAGGGGGCCTGGGGGAAGCTTTCTTT.

This chain joins TRBV20-1 and TRBJ2-3, with 13 nucleotides matching TRBD2. Germline CDR1 and CDR2: DFQATT and SNEGSKA (reference sequence). This CDR3 is built from 15 residues. Trimming at V came to 6 bases and at J to 3 bases, leaving 6 bases not matched to a gene. CDR3 amino acids: CSALAGGPGTDTQYF. DNA for the CDR3: TGCAGTGCACTAGCGGGAGGGCCAGGGACAGATACGCAGTATTTT.

As regards this clonotype: A much larger clone sits a single nucleotide away, making a read error possible. The J gene is TRBJ2-7, the V gene TRBV6-2 or TRBV6-3; 9 bases align to TRBD1. CDR1 and CDR2 (germline): MNHEY, SVGEGT. CDR3 size: 14 residues. CDR3 protein: CASSYGTGTYKQYF. The CDR3, as DNA: TGTGCCAGCAGTTACGGGACAGGGACCTACAAGCAGTACTTC.

This clonotype turned up a few times. This chain uses TRBV5-1 with TRBJ2-7; D is ambiguous. CDR1 is SGHRS and CDR2 is YFSETQ in the germline V gene. The CDR3 is 14 residues long. The germline V and J ends were trimmed by 0 bases and 2 bases, with 9 bases remaining between them. CDR3 nucleotide sequence: TGCGCCAGCAGCTTGGGACGGCAGCCCTACGAGCAGTACTTC. As protein: CASSLGRQPYEQYF.

J is TRBJ2-3 and V is TRBV15; D is possibly TRBD1 (6 bases). Deletions cut 1 base from V and 0 bases from J, with 11 bases between. The CDR3 sequence is 16 residues long. Germline lookup yields CDR1 LNHNV and CDR2 YYDKDF (reference sequence). The CDR3 protein is CATSRVDRSSTDTQYF. CDR3 nucleotide sequence: TGTGCCACCAGCAGAGTGGACAGAAGTAGCACAGATACGCAGTATTTT. Using reference TRBV15 and TRBJ2-3 for the parts outside the CDR3, the full variable domain is DAMVIQNPRYQVTQFGKPVTLSCSQTLNHNVMYWYQQKSSQAPKLLFHYYDKDFNNEADTPDNFQSRRPNTSFCFLDIRSPGLGDTAMYLCATSRVDRSSTDTQYFGPGTRLTVL.

This clonotype was picked up one time. This chain links TRBV12-3 or TRBV12-4 with TRBJ2-5; D perhaps matches TRBD1 (6 bases). The assigned J gene may be wrong: the sequence end matches TRBJ2-7 better. This CDR3 has 13 amino acids. CDR3 residues: CASSLEQGAEQYF. CDR3 nucleotide sequence: TGTGCCAGCAGTTTAGAACAGGGTGCCGAGCAGTACTTC.

This sequence joins TRBV28 and TRBJ1-1; D remains unclear. Trimming left V 4 bases short and J 5 bases short, with 17 bases between. The germline V gene encodes CDR1 MDHEN and CDR2 SYDVKM. The CDR3 sequence is 15 residues long. The CDR3 DNA sequence: TGTGCCAGCAGTTCCGGGGAGGTCTGGAATACTGAAGCTTTCTTT. It codes for CASSSGEVWNTEAFF.

The CDR3 DNA is TGTGCCAGCAGTCACTCGGGAGAGACCCAGTACTTC. Translated: CASSHSGETQYF. The J gene is TRBJ2-5, the V gene TRBV27; D is unclear. Germline CDR1 and CDR2: MNHEY and SMNVEV (reference sequence). V lost 5 bases to trimming and J lost 4 bases, with 8 bases between them. CDR3 length equals 12 residues.

The chain links TRBV5-1 to TRBJ2-2; TRBD2 matches 7 bases. Germline V CDR1 and CDR2: SGHRS, YFSETQ. The CDR3 is 15 residues long. The trim removed 4 bases at V and 4 bases at J, leaving 7 bases unmatched. The CDR3 sequence: CASSPSSGPTGELFF. DNA of the CDR3: TGCGCCAGCAGCCCCTCTAGCGGCCCCACCGGGGAGCTGTTTTTT.

This sequence joins TRBV7-9 and TRBJ2-5; 9 bases are a match to TRBD2. The J call may be in error: the DNA end matches TRBJ2-7 better. CDR3 length: 13 residues. Germline assignment: CDR1 SEHNR and CDR2 FQNEAQ (reference sequence). This CDR3 reads CASDSGSNYEQYF. The CDR3 coding sequence is TGTGCCAGCGATAGCGGGAGCAACTACGAGCAGTACTTC.

The J gene is TRBJ2-1, the V gene TRBV7-9, with D unclear. Germline V gene lookup returns CDR1 SEHNR and CDR2 FQNEAQ (reference sequence). V was cut by 0 bases and J by 0 bases, with 15 bases left in between. This CDR3 spans 18 amino acids. The CDR3 DNA is TGTGCCAGCAGCTTAGCGTCGTTTGGTAGCAGCTCCTACAATGAGCAGTTCTTC. It specifies CASSLASFGSSSYNEQFF. The whole variable domain, filled in from reference TRBV7-9 and TRBJ2-1, reads DTGVSQNPRHKITKRGQNVTFRCDPISEHNRLYWYRQTLGQGPEFLTYFQNEAQLEKSRLLSDRFSAERPKGSFSTLEIQRTEQGDSAMYLCASSLASFGSSSYNEQFFGPGTRLTVL.

This clonotype was seen a handful of times. The rearrangement uses TRBV3-1 and TRBJ2-3; D is unresolved. The CDR3 totals 12 residues. Deletions cut 0 bases from V and 4 bases from J, with 2 bases between. Germline V lookup: CDR1 LGHDT, CDR2 YNNKEL (reference sequence). The CDR3 nucleotides are TGTGCCAGCAGCCAAGACTCAGATACGCAGTATTTT. Translation gives CASSQDSDTQYF.

This clonotype was recorded a few times. CDR3 residues: CASRSVFGGVQYF. CDR3 sequence (DNA): TGCGCCAGCCGATCCGTATTTGGGGGCGTGCAGTACTTC. The J gene is TRBJ2-7, the V gene TRBV5-1, with D possibly TRBD1 on 6 matching bases. CDR1 SGHRS and CDR2 YFSETQ come from the germline V gene. This CDR3 is 13 amino acids long. Trimming removed 7 bases at V and 9 bases at J, with 20 bases between.

The gene calls are TRBV18 and TRBJ2-5; TRBD2 is a possible D gene (5 bases). V was trimmed by 4 bases and J by 4 bases, leaving 16 bases between them. CDR3 length: 15 amino acids. The germline gives CDR1 KGHSH, CDR2 LQKENI. For the CDR3, the DNA is TGTGCCAGCTCACACCAAGAGGGTCCCCGAGAGACCCAGTACTTC. The encoded protein is CASSHQEGPRETQYF.

This sequence joins TRBV3-1 and TRBJ2-6; D possibly uses TRBD1 or TRBD2 (5 bases each). Germline V CDR1 and CDR2: LGHDT, YNNKEL (reference sequence). The CDR3 spans 19 residues. The V end was cut by 8 bases, the J end by 3 bases, with 26 bases between. Here the CDR3 reads CASPPPLRGGKVGANVLTF. CDR3 DNA sequence: TGTGCCAGCCCCCCACCCCTACGTGGGGGTAAAGTTGGGGCCAACGTCCTGACTTTC. Together with reference TRBV3-1 and TRBJ2-6, the CDR3 gives the full variable domain: DTAVSQTPKYLVTQMGNDKSIKCEQNLGHDTMYWYKQDSKKFLKIMFSYNNKELIINETVPNRFSPKSPDKAHLNLHINSLELGDSAVYFCASPPPLRGGKVGANVLTFGAGSRLTVL.

A note on this clonotype: One junction end does not reproduce the germline sequence, and a read error may be involved. The chain employs TRBV9 and TRBJ1-2; possibly TRBD1 for D (6 bases). The CDR3 is 11 amino acids. Germline V lookup: CDR1 SGDLS, CDR2 YYNGEE. CDR3 residues: CVSSDRFGYTF. For the CDR3, the DNA is TGTGTCAGCAGCGACAGGTTTGGCTACACCTTC.